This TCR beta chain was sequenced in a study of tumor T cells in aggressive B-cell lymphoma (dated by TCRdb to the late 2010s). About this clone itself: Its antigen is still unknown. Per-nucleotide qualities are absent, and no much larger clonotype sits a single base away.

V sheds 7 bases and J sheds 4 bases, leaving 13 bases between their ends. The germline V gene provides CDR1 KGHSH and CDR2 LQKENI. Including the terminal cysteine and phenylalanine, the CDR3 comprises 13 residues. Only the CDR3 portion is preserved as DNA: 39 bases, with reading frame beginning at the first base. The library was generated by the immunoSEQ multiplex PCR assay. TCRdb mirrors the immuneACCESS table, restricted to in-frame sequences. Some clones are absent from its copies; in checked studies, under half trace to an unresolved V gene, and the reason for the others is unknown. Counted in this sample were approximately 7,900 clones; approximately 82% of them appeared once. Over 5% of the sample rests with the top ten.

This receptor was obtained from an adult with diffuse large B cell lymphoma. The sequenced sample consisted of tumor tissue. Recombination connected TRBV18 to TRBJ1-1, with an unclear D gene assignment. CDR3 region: CASFTTGITEAFF. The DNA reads TGTGCCAGCTTCACCACCGGGATCACTGAAGCTTTCTTT.